These 26 T cell receptor beta chains were all obtained from the same sample, sequenced in a study of T cells in Graves' hyperthyroidism and ophthalmopathy. Amplification of TCR beta CDR3 regions was performed using RNA transcripts as template. RT-PCR in the first round (using the HTBI primer set) targeted the TCR CDR3. Via MiXCR, TCRdb re-called the multiplex PCR reads, giving one row per CDR3 protein. The top ten clones hold around 7% of a sample with 500,000 to 750,000 distinct CDR3 sequences, 14% of them seen once. Sequenced input: blood. These receptors were taken from a woman in her late teens or twenties with Graves' ophthalmopathy.

On this clonotype itself: This could be a read error, since a much larger clone is one nucleotide away. The CDR3 here is CASSEVTEAEKLFF. CDR3 nucleotide sequence: TGTGCCAGCAGTGAAGTGACAGAAGCTGAAAAACTGTTTTTT. V is TRBV6-1 and J is TRBJ1-4; the D gene is possibly TRBD1 (5 bases). The V gene lost 1 base and the J gene lost 7 bases, with 10 bases spanning the gap. Germline V gene lookup returns CDR1 MNHNS and CDR2 SASEGT. This CDR3 region has 14 residues.

About this clonotype itself: A much larger clone sits a single nucleotide away, making a read error possible. The chain links TRBV7-2 to TRBJ2-3, with D maybe TRBD1 (5 bases). The J call may be wrong; the DNA end is better matched by TRBJ1-5. The V gene's germline CDR1 is SGHTA and CDR2 FQGNSA. The CDR3 spans 16 residues. CDR3 coding DNA: TGTGCCAGCAGCTCCGGACTAGCGGGACCAATAGATACGCAGCATTTT. Translation gives CASSSGLAGPIDTQHF.

This clonotype was detected a few times. At one end, the junction sequence differs from germline, possibly due to a read error. This sequence joins TRBV6-1 and TRBJ1-5; D possibly corresponds to TRBD1 (5 bases). The CDR3 extends over 16 amino acids. Germline CDR1 MNHNS, CDR2 SASEGT. CDR3 loop: CASREGLPRGHQPQHF. The CDR3 region has the DNA TGTGCCAGCAGAGAAGGCCTACCAAGGGGCCATCAGCCCCAGCATTTT.

This clonotype was found many times. The chain recombines TRBV20-1 with TRBJ2-7; D perhaps matches TRBD1 (6 bases). The CDR3 loop spans 18 amino acids. The germline V gene has CDR1 DFQATT and CDR2 SNEGSKA (reference sequence). Trimming shortened V by 3 bases and J by 0 bases, and 24 bases separated the two germline ends. The CDR3 is CSASPARLTGQSSYEQYF. The CDR3 region has the DNA TGCAGTGCTAGCCCAGCTAGATTAACCGGACAGAGCTCCTACGAGCAGTACTTC.

At least ten counts were recorded for this clonotype. The chain has TRBV2 and TRBJ1-2, with D tentatively TRBD1 (6 bases). V gave up 8 bases and J gave up 6 bases, with 16 bases separating them. The CDR3 runs 13 residues. Germline values: CDR1 SNHLY, CDR2 FYNNEI. In nucleotides, the CDR3 is TGTGCCAGCTTGACAGGTCCCAGGGATGGCTACACCTTC. Protein: CASLTGPRDGYTF.

In regard to this clonotype: An end of the junction does not agree with germline; a read error may underlie this. V usage is TRBV2 and J usage is TRBJ1-2; D not resolved. CDR3 size: 15 residues. Germline CDR1 reads SNHLY; CDR2 reads FYNNEI. The CDR3 nucleotides read TGTGTCAGCAAGAGGTCAGTCTTTGCTAACTATGGCTACACCTTC. Amino acids: CVSKRSVFANYGYTF.

The table lists this clonotype with many counts. The chain employs TRBV27 and TRBJ2-1; D is possibly TRBD1 (6 bases). Per the germline V gene, CDR1 is MNHEY and CDR2 is SMNVEV (reference sequence). The CDR3 contains 15 residues. Trimming cost V 5 bases and J 3 bases, with 14 bases left between them. CDR3 loop: CASSPLTGYYNEQFF. The CDR3, as DNA: TGTGCCAGCAGTCCGCTAACAGGGTACTACAATGAGCAGTTCTTC.

The sample holds many counts of this clonotype. J is TRBJ2-2 and V is TRBV20-1, with D possibly being TRBD2 (5 bases). Trimming pared 3 bases from V and 1 base from J, leaving 9 bases between. Germline loops: CDR1 DFQATT, CDR2 SNEGSKA (reference sequence). This CDR3 has 14 residues. This chain's CDR3 is CSARVRGNTGELFF. In DNA form, the CDR3 reads TGCAGTGCTAGGGTTCGGGGGAACACCGGGGAGCTGTTTTTT.

This clonotype was observed many times. This chain joins TRBV7-3 and TRBJ2-7, with D unresolved. This CDR3 is 15 amino acids long. V was shortened by 0 bases and J by 0 bases, with 9 bases between the two germline ends. Germline CDR1 SGHTA, CDR2 FQGTGA. The DNA for the CDR3 is TGTGCCAGCAGCTTAACGTTCAGCACCTCCTACGAGCAGTACTTC. Translated: CASSLTFSTSYEQYF.

This clonotype was recorded many times. This sequence joins TRBV12-3 or TRBV12-4 and TRBJ2-2; no definite D call. Trimming pared 4 bases from V and 0 bases from J, leaving 12 bases between. This CDR3 has 16 amino acids. The CDR3 coding sequence is TGTGCCAGCAGTTCTCAAGGCCTCCCGAACACCGGGGAGCTGTTTTTT. Protein sequence: CASSSQGLPNTGELFF.

This clonotype was detected a few times. The genes are TRBV12-5 and TRBJ2-7; 9 bases align to TRBD2. V dropped 3 bases and J dropped 1; count of bases not matched to a gene: 10. From germline, CDR1 is LGHNT and CDR2 FRNRAP. The CDR3 has 17 residues. The CDR3 region has the DNA TGTGCTAGTGGTTTTTTACTAGCGGGTTTAGCATCCTACGAGCAGTACTTC. Residues: CASGFLLAGLASYEQYF.

This sequence joins TRBV25-1 and TRBJ1-1, with D uncertain. Germline CDR1 is MGHDK and CDR2 is SYGVNS. Trimming cost V 0 bases and J 1 base, with 12 bases left between them. This CDR3 region has 16 residues. CDR3 region: CASSEYPENGNTEAFF. Here the CDR3 DNA reads TGTGCCAGCAGTGAATATCCGGAGAATGGGAACACTGAAGCTTTCTTT. Full variable domain (remainder filled in from reference TRBV25-1 and TRBJ1-1): EADIYQTPRYLVIGTGKKITLECSQTMGHDKMYWYQQDPGMELHLIHYSYGVNSTEKGDLSSESTVSRIRTEHFPLTLESARPSHTSQYLCASSEYPENGNTEAFFGQGTRLTVV.

This clonotype was detected many times. The chain links TRBV6-2 or TRBV6-3 to TRBJ2-5, with 9 bases aligning to TRBD2. The CDR3 length is 16 residues. The germline V gene encodes CDR1 MNHEY and CDR2 SVGEGT. Unmatched junction bases numbered 9, after V lost 6 bases and J lost 1 base. CDR3 in DNA: TGTGCCAGCAGCGCGACTAGCGGACCATTCCAAGAGACCCAGTACTTC. It encodes CASSATSGPFQETQYF.

This clonotype has ten or more counts. The V gene is TRBV6-2 or TRBV6-3, the J gene TRBJ2-1; a weak D match, TRBD2 (5 bases). There are 14 residues in the CDR3. V was pared by 6 bases and J by 9 bases, with 18 bases between. CDR1 is MNHEY and CDR2 is SVGEGT in the germline V gene. The CDR3, as DNA: TGTGCCAGCAGCCCCGGACCGGCCCGGGGTGAGCAGTTCTTC. This gives the protein CASSPGPARGEQFF.

The V and J genes are TRBV27 and TRBJ1-2; D is unclear. Germline V gives CDR1 MNHEY, CDR2 SMNVEV (reference sequence). The CDR3 totals 13 residues. Trimming pared 6 bases from V and 4 bases from J, leaving 12 bases between. CDR3 in DNA: TGTGCCAGCAGCCGGGGAGTAACCTATGGCTACACCTTC. The encoded protein is CASSRGVTYGYTF.

This clonotype was picked up many times. The rearrangement joins TRBV11-3 to TRBJ2-2, with D possibly TRBD1 on 5 matching bases. Germline V gene lookup returns CDR1 SGHNT and CDR2 YENEEA. Between the trimmed V and J ends, which lost 5 bases and 6 bases, there was a span of 13 bases. This CDR3 spans 14 amino acids. The CDR3 region is CASSPGWGSGELFF. The DNA for the CDR3 is TGTGCCAGCAGCCCCGGGTGGGGCTCCGGGGAGCTGTTTTTT.

The sample holds many counts of this clonotype. The V call is TRBV7-2, the J call TRBJ1-5, with a possible D match to TRBD1 (5 bases). This CDR3 is built from 15 residues. Trimming cost V 1 base and J 2 bases, with 9 bases left between them. CDR1 is SGHTA and CDR2 is FQGNSA in the germline V gene. CDR3 protein: CASSLVGDGNQPQHF. The DNA for the CDR3 is TGTGCCAGCAGCTTAGTAGGGGACGGCAATCAGCCCCAGCATTTT.

This clonotype was observed at least ten times. The rearrangement links TRBV28 to TRBJ2-1; possible D gene TRBD1, 6 bases. Germline-derived CDR1 and CDR2 are MDHEN and SYDVKM. This CDR3 has 16 residues. V shed 7 bases and J shed 8 bases, with 24 bases lying between them. The CDR3 DNA reads TGTGCCAGCACCCCATCCGGGACAATTAATGGGGATGAGCAGTTCTTC. As protein: CASTPSGTINGDEQFF.

This clonotype was counted a few times. The chain joins TRBV7-9 to TRBJ1-3; TRBD1 might be the D (5 bases). This CDR3 is built from 17 residues. CDR1 and CDR2 from the germline V gene are SEHNR and FQNEAQ (reference sequence). The V end was cut by 0 bases, the J end by 0 bases, with 12 bases between. CDR3 DNA: TGTGCCAGCAGCTTAGCGGTGGGACTGATCTCTGGAAACACCATATATTTT. Translated: CASSLAVGLISGNTIYF.

This chain uses TRBV6-1 with TRBJ2-1; tentatively, D is TRBD2 (5 bases). Germline assignment: CDR1 MNHNS and CDR2 SASEGT. This CDR3 has 17 residues. Trimming removed 0 bases from V and 6 bases from J, with 18 bases in between. The CDR3 is CASSEAVDSQLVNEQFF. For the CDR3, the DNA is TGTGCCAGCAGTGAAGCCGTGGACTCCCAGCTGGTCAATGAGCAGTTCTTC.

This chain links TRBV5-1 with TRBJ2-7; tentative D call: TRBD1 (5 bases). CDR3 size: 11 residues. V was shortened by 3 bases and J by 6 bases, with 7 bases between the two germline ends. Germline V gene sequence: CDR1 SGHRS, CDR2 YFSETQ. The CDR3 reads CASSSDIEQYF. In nucleotides, the CDR3 is TGCGCCAGCAGCTCGGACATCGAGCAGTACTTC.

This clonotype was observed at least ten times. CDR3 nucleotide sequence: TGTGCCATCAGTGACCAGACAGGGGCCCAAGAGACCCAGTACTTC. It specifies CAISDQTGAQETQYF. The chain combines TRBV10-3 with TRBJ2-5, with TRBD1 matching 8 bases. Germline trimming cut 3 bases from V and 1 base from J; bases unmatched to any gene: 4. The CDR3 runs 15 residues. Germline V gene sequence: CDR1 ENHRY, CDR2 SYGVKD.

This clonotype occurred many times. The rearrangement joins TRBV12-3 or TRBV12-4 to TRBJ2-5; 11 nucleotides align to TRBD2. The V gene end was trimmed by 6 bases and the J gene end by 5 bases; junction bases not matched to a gene: 8. CDR3 length equals 15 residues. The CDR3 sequence: CASSLSTSGSETQYF. CDR3 nucleotide sequence: TGTGCCAGCAGCCTCTCCACTAGCGGGAGTGAGACCCAGTACTTC.

This clonotype showed up many times. This rearrangement joins TRBV13 to TRBJ2-7; 13 bases fit TRBD2. Germline loops: CDR1 PRHDT, CDR2 FYEKMQ (reference sequence). J lost 3 bases, V lost 2 bases, and 4 bases had no gene match. This CDR3 comprises 16 residues. Here the CDR3 DNA reads TGTGCCAGCAGCTTAACCGGACTAGCGGGAGACTACGAGCAGTACTTC. It is translated as CASSLTGLAGDYEQYF.

The V gene is TRBV28, the J gene TRBJ1-1, with a possible D match to TRBD1 (6 bases). Trimming took 5 bases from V and 3 from J, leaving 13 bases between them. The CDR3 is 14 residues long. Germline CDR1 and CDR2: MDHEN and SYDVKM. The DNA for the CDR3 is TGTGCCAGCAGTCCCCCCTCAGGGGACACTGAAGCTTTCTTT. Protein: CASSPPSGDTEAFF.

This clonotype was seen ten or more times. The rearrangement uses TRBV7-3 and TRBJ2-3, with D possibly TRBD1 on 5 matching bases. The CDR3 is made up of 14 amino acids. Germline CDR1 SGHTA, CDR2 FQGTGA. The V and J ends lost 1 base and 4 bases respectively, with 9 bases between them. Here the CDR3 reads CASSLSWTSDTQYF. The CDR3 DNA is TGTGCCAGCAGCTTAAGTTGGACATCAGATACGCAGTATTTT.